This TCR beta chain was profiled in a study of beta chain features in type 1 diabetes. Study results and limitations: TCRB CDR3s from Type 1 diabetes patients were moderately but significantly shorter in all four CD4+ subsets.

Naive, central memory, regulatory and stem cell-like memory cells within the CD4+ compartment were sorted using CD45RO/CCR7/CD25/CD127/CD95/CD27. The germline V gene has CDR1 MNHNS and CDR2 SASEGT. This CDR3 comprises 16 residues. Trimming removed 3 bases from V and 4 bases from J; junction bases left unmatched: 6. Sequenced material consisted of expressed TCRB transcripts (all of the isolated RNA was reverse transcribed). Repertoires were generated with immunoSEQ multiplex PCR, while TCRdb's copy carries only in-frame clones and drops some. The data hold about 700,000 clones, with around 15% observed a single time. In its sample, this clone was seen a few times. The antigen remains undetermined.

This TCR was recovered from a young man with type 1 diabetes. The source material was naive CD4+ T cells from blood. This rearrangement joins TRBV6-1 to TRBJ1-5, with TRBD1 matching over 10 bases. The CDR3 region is CASSDPGQGGNQPQHF. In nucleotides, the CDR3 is TGTGCCAGCAGTGACCCAGGACAGGGGGGGAATCAGCCCCAGCATTTT.